The 24 T cell receptor beta chains given below trace back to one sample, sequenced in a study of preoperative IRX-2 immunotherapy in early breast cancer. Treatment given: preoperative locoregional IRX-2 cytokine immunotherapy. The data were produced by immunoSEQ multiplex PCR, yet TCRdb's version contains in-frame clones alone and is incomplete. The table lists roughly 57,000 clones, approximately 94% of them singletons. This material was acquired from a patient treated with IRX-2 immunotherapy. The receptors originated from a human donor with breast cancer.

The chain joins TRBV7-9 to TRBJ1-2; 8 bases fit TRBD1. Germline CDR1 SEHNR, CDR2 FQNEAQ (reference sequence). The V segment lost 1 base and the J segment 4 bases; nucleotides outside the gene matches: 8. The CDR3 covers 16 residues. The CDR3 reads CASSLGGGQGIYGYTF. The CDR3 nucleotides are TGTGCCAGCAGCTTAGGCGGAGGACAGGGTATCTATGGCTACACCTTC. The full variable domain, rest sourced from reference TRBV7-9 and TRBJ1-2, is DTGVSQNPRHKITKRGQNVTFRCDPISEHNRLYWYRQTLGQGPEFLTYFQNEAQLEKSRLLSDRFSAERPKGSFSTLEIQRTEQGDSAMYLCASSLGGGQGIYGYTFGSGTRLTVV.

The V gene is TRBV4-3, the J gene TRBJ2-5; TRBD1 agrees at 10 bases. CDR3 length: 13 amino acids. Trimming at V came to 3 bases and at J to 10 bases, leaving 5 bases not matched to a gene. Germline V CDR1 and CDR2: LGHNA, YSLEER. CDR3 loop: CASSQETGGVQYF. The CDR3, as DNA: TGCGCCAGCAGCCAGGAGACAGGGGGCGTCCAGTACTTC.

The J gene is TRBJ2-6, the V gene TRBV5-1; D is ambiguous. Germline loops: CDR1 SGHRS, CDR2 YFSETQ. Trimming took 2 bases from V and 2 from J, leaving 11 bases between them. This CDR3 is built from 16 residues. CDR3 sequence: CASSLGDLAGANVLTF. The CDR3 nucleotides are TGCGCCAGCAGCTTAGGAGACCTGGCTGGGGCCAACGTCCTGACTTTC.

CDR3 DNA: TGTGCCTGGAGTGTAATGGTGGGCAGTTCTAAAACTGAAGCTTTCTTT. Amino acid sequence: CAWSVMVGSSKTEAFF. The chain combines TRBV30 with TRBJ1-1; D gene uncertain. Germline CDR1 reads GTSNPN; CDR2 reads SVGIG (reference sequence). The germline V and J ends were trimmed by 0 bases and 5 bases, with 19 bases remaining between them. The CDR3 extends over 16 amino acids.

The DNA for the CDR3 is TGTGCCAGCAGCTTAGCGGCGAACACCGGGGAGCTGTTTTTT. Its protein is CASSLAANTGELFF. The gene calls are TRBV7-2 and TRBJ2-2; D unclear. Germline V lookup: CDR1 SGHTA, CDR2 FQGNSA. The CDR3 covers 14 residues. Trimming pared 0 bases from V and 0 bases from J, leaving 2 bases between.

This clone was detected only once. V usage is TRBV5-4 and J usage is TRBJ2-1, with 9 bases identical to TRBD2. This CDR3 comprises 15 residues. The V gene's germline CDR1 is SGHNT and CDR2 YYREEE (reference sequence). V trimming: 0 bases; J trimming: 9 bases; junction bases outside the gene matches: 7. CDR3 amino acids: CASSLVGGRAFEQFF. The DNA for the CDR3 is TGTGCCAGCAGCTTGGTTGGCGGGAGGGCCTTTGAGCAGTTCTTC. The full variable domain, in which reference TRBV5-4 and TRBJ2-1 provide the parts outside the CDR3, is ETGVTQSPTHLIKTRGQQVTLRCSSQSGHNTVSWYQQALGQGPQFIFQYYREEENGRGNFPPRFSGLQFPNYSSELNVNALELDDSALYLCASSLVGGRAFEQFFGPGTRLTVL.

The chain is built from TRBV5-1 and TRBJ1-1, with TRBD1 as a possible D gene (5 bases). Trimming cost V 6 bases and J 1 base, with 16 bases left between them. The CDR3 loop spans 15 amino acids. Germline CDR1 SGHRS, CDR2 YFSETQ. CDR3 in amino acids: CASKLAGGENTEAFF. CDR3 coding DNA: TGCGCCAGCAAACTTGCTGGGGGGGAGAACACTGAAGCTTTCTTT.

The rearrangement uses TRBV9 and TRBJ1-6; TRBD1 aligns across 7 bases. J gave up 9 bases and V 4 bases, and 10 bases lay outside the gene matches. Per the germline V gene, CDR1 is SGDLS and CDR2 is YYNGEE. CDR3 length: 15 amino acids. As DNA, the CDR3 is TGTGCCAGCAGCCCATCGACAGGGCTCGGTTCACCCCTCCACTTT. Amino acids: CASSPSTGLGSPLHF.

The chain joins TRBV4-1 to TRBJ1-4; no definite D call. CDR3 length equals 15 residues. Trimming stripped 0 bases from V and 8 bases from J, with 13 bases between. The germline V gene encodes CDR1 MGHRA and CDR2 YSYEKL. CDR3 sequence reads: CASSQDQSWWEKLFF. The DNA of the CDR3 is TGCGCCAGCAGCCAAGATCAGAGTTGGTGGGAAAAACTGTTTTTT.

In DNA, the CDR3 is TGCGCCAGCAGCTTGCCAGCGGGAAACACCGGGGAGCTGTTTTTT. Its protein is CASSLPAGNTGELFF. The gene calls are TRBV5-1 and TRBJ2-2; 7 bases line up with TRBD2. Per the germline V gene, CDR1 is SGHRS and CDR2 is YFSETQ. The trim removed 1 base at V and 2 bases at J, leaving 2 bases unmatched. CDR3 length: 15 amino acids.

This rearrangement joins TRBV9 to TRBJ1-5, with a possible D match to TRBD1 (6 bases). Looked up from germline, CDR1 is SGDLS and CDR2 is YYNGEE. The CDR3 length is 14 residues. The germline V and J ends were trimmed by 0 bases and 6 bases, with 10 bases remaining between them. CDR3 coding DNA: TGTGCCAGCAGCGTAGGGGGGGCGGGTCAGCCCCAGCATTTT. Amino acids: CASSVGGAGQPQHF.

The chain combines TRBV4-1 with TRBJ2-6; TRBD1 might be the D (6 bases). The CDR3 has 16 amino acids. Trimming stripped 0 bases from V and 4 bases from J, with 10 bases between. Germline V gives CDR1 MGHRA, CDR2 YSYEKL. The CDR3 loop is CASSQEGAPGANVLTF. The CDR3 nucleotides are TGCGCCAGCAGCCAAGAGGGGGCGCCCGGGGCCAACGTCCTGACTTTC.

V usage is TRBV6-5 and J usage is TRBJ1-4, with D uncertain. The germline gives CDR1 MNHEY, CDR2 SVGAGI. The CDR3 is made up of 13 amino acids. V was trimmed by 0 bases and J by 8 bases, leaving 7 bases between them. The CDR3 here is CASSYSEMEKLFF. CDR3 DNA sequence: TGTGCCAGCAGTTACTCTGAGATGGAAAAACTGTTTTTT.

The rearrangement joins TRBV7-2 to TRBJ1-5, with no clear D. Trimming cost V 5 bases and J 7 bases, with 12 bases left between them. Germline V gives CDR1 SGHTA, CDR2 FQGNSA. The CDR3 sequence is 13 residues long. The CDR3 DNA is TGTGCCAGCAGCGAGCAATTGAGGCAGCCCCAGCATTTT. This gives the protein CASSEQLRQPQHF.

A single count supports this clone. This sequence joins TRBV5-1 and TRBJ2-1, with D perhaps TRBD2 (6 bases). CDR1 is SGHRS and CDR2 is YFSETQ in the germline V gene. CDR3 length: 14 residues. Trimming left V 1 base short and J 6 bases short, with 11 bases between. The CDR3 DNA reads TGCGCCAGCAGCTTGACTAGCTTTTTCAATGAGCAGTTCTTC. It translates to CASSLTSFFNEQFF. The entire variable domain, with the rest obtained from reference TRBV5-1 and TRBJ2-1, is as follows: KAGVTQTPRYLIKTRGQQVTLSCSPISGHRSVSWYQQTPGQGLQFLFEYFSETQRNKGNFPGRFSGRQFSNSRSEMNVSTLELGDSALYLCASSLTSFFNEQFFGPGTRLTVL.

The chain joins TRBV11-3 to TRBJ2-1; no firm D call. Germline values: CDR1 SGHNT, CDR2 YENEEA. The CDR3 has 13 residues. The V gene lost 5 bases and the J gene lost 9 bases, with 14 bases spanning the gap. The CDR3 region has the DNA TGTGCCAGCAGCCACTCCGGGCGCACTGAGCAGTTCTTC. Its translation is CASSHSGRTEQFF.

The chain uses TRBV4-3 and TRBJ1-1; D is undetermined. Trimming cost V 0 bases and J 5 bases, with 10 bases left between them. The CDR3 runs 14 residues. Per germline, CDR1 LGHNA and CDR2 YSLEER. The CDR3 nucleotides are TGCGCCAGCAGCCAAGATCTTGTAGGGACTGAAGCTTTCTTT. This encodes CASSQDLVGTEAFF.

V is TRBV28 and J is TRBJ2-1, with TRBD2 matching over 11 bases. Trimming cost V 1 base and J 12 bases; bases outside gene matches: 8. CDR3 length equals 15 residues. The germline gives CDR1 MDHEN, CDR2 SYDVKM. CDR3: CASSLFTTSGGVQFF. CDR3 DNA sequence: TGTGCCAGCAGTTTATTTACCACTAGCGGGGGTGTGCAGTTCTTC. Based on the CDR3 plus reference TRBV28 and TRBJ2-1, the full variable domain is DVKVTQSSRYLVKRTGEKVFLECVQDMDHENMFWYRQDPGLGLRLIYFSYDVKMKEKGDIPEGYSVSREKKERFSLILESASTNQTSMYLCASSLFTTSGGVQFFGPGTRLTVL.

The V call is TRBV6-5, the J call TRBJ1-1; the D is unclear. Germline values: CDR1 MNHEY, CDR2 SVGAGI. Trimming took 5 bases from V and 5 from J, leaving 12 bases between them. The CDR3 is 13 residues long. Written as DNA, the CDR3 is TGTGCCAGCAGTAGGAACAGAGGGACTGAAGCTTTCTTT. This encodes CASSRNRGTEAFF.

The chain's CDR3 is CASRTTAGGPHEQYF. The DNA for the CDR3 is TGTGCCAGCAGAACGACGGCGGGAGGCCCCCACGAGCAGTACTTC. The V and J genes are TRBV11-2 and TRBJ2-7; 8 bases map to TRBD2. The V gene's germline CDR1 is SGHAT and CDR2 FQNNGV. The junction had 12 bases not matched to a gene; V was cut back by 6 bases and J by 5 bases. The CDR3 loop spans 15 amino acids.

The chain uses TRBV7-9 and TRBJ2-5; D gene ambiguous. The assigned J gene may be wrong: the sequence end matches TRBJ2-7 better. This CDR3 spans 14 amino acids. Germline CDR1 and CDR2: SEHNR and FQNEAQ (reference sequence). CDR3 bases: TGTGCCAGCAGCTTAGCGCCCGAAACCCCCGAGCAGTACTTC. Translating it yields CASSLAPETPEQYF.

The chain combines TRBV7-9 with TRBJ2-5; D gene ambiguous. The V end lost 2 bases, the J end lost 1 base, and 14 bases lay between the germline ends. From germline, CDR1 is SEHNR and CDR2 FQNEAQ (reference sequence). CDR3 length: 16 amino acids. The CDR3 region has the DNA TGTGCCAGCAGCTTATCCCGGACGGCATCCCAAGAGACCCAGTACTTC. Translation: CASSLSRTASQETQYF.

The genes are TRBV7-2 and TRBJ2-1; 11 nucleotides line up with TRBD2. CDR1 SGHTA and CDR2 FQGNSA come from the germline V gene. V was pared by 5 bases and J by 9 bases, with 15 bases of the junction left unmatched. This CDR3 contains 17 residues. The CDR3 sequence is CASSPRGSGGGGIEQFF. DNA for the CDR3: TGTGCCAGCAGCCCTCGCGGTAGCGGGGGGGGAGGTATTGAGCAGTTCTTC.

This clone was observed a single time. The chain uses TRBV7-9 and TRBJ1-2, with 12 bases aligning to TRBD1. After removal of 0 bases from V and 4 bases from J, the junction contained 6 bases not matched to a gene. Germline-derived CDR1 and CDR2 are SEHNR and FQNEAQ (reference sequence). CDR3 size: 17 residues. CDR3 protein: CASSLAGTGGLVYGYTF. CDR3 bases: TGTGCCAGCAGCTTAGCGGGGACAGGGGGCTTAGTCTATGGCTACACCTTC.